Below are 7 T cell receptor beta chains sequenced from a single sample in a study of shared clonotypes between healthy human individuals. Here immunoSEQ multiplex PCR was the method, and the copy in TCRdb shows in-frame clones only, minus some. The data contain over a million clones, approximately 96% of them singletons. Sample: naive CD4+ T cells sorted from blood. Subset indicated: CD45RA+ positively selected. These receptor sequences come from a man under 40 in good health.

V gene TRBV9 combines with J gene TRBJ1-1, with 7 positions matching TRBD1. The junction had 4 bases not matched to a gene; V was cut back by 0 bases and J by 5 bases. The CDR3 runs 14 residues. Germline CDR1 reads SGDLS; CDR2 reads YYNGEE. CDR3 loop: CASSVDRGLTEAFF. Here the CDR3 DNA reads TGTGCCAGCAGCGTAGACAGGGGCCTAACTGAAGCTTTCTTT.

The chain employs TRBV5-6 and TRBJ2-7; D remains unclear. CDR3 length: 12 amino acids. CDR1 is SGHDT, CDR2 YYEEEE, per germline. Trimming stripped 0 bases from V and 0 bases from J, with 1 base between. The CDR3 DNA reads TGTGCCAGCAGCTTGGCCTCCTACGAGCAGTACTTC. As protein: CASSLASYEQYF.

This chain links TRBV7-6 with TRBJ1-3, with TRBD1 matching over 9 bases. The CDR3 totals 16 residues. Germline V gene lookup returns CDR1 SGHVS and CDR2 FNYEAQ. The J segment lost 0 bases and the V segment lost 3 bases, leaving 3 bases of the junction unmatched. The CDR3 DNA reads TGTGCCAGCAGCTTGTTACAGGGGGCCTCTGGAAACACCATATATTTT. Translation: CASSLLQGASGNTIYF.

The V gene is TRBV28, the J gene TRBJ2-5; the D gene could be TRBD1 or TRBD2 (5 bases each). V lost 3 bases and J lost 2, with 22 bases in between. The length of the CDR3 is 18 residues. CDR1 MDHEN and CDR2 SYDVKM come from the germline V gene. CDR3 sequence: CASSFSFGGTDFQETQYF. DNA of the CDR3: TGTGCCAGCAGTTTCTCTTTTGGGGGTACGGATTTTCAAGAGACCCAGTACTTC.

The genes are TRBV6-5 and TRBJ1-5, with D possibly being TRBD1 (6 bases). Per the germline V gene, CDR1 is MNHEY and CDR2 is SVGAGI. V dropped 1 base and J dropped 5 bases, with 9 bases sitting between them. The CDR3 covers 14 residues. The CDR3 DNA sequence: TGTGCCAGCAGTTACTTGGGGGCGCATCAGCCCCAGCATTTT. Protein sequence: CASSYLGAHQPQHF.

V gene TRBV6-1 combines with J gene TRBJ2-3; TRBD2 aligns across 10 bases. The CDR3 consists of 16 residues. The germline CDR1 and CDR2 sequences are MNHNS and SASEGT. The junction had 6 bases not matched to a gene; V was cut back by 3 bases and J by 3 bases. The CDR3 nucleotides read TGTGCCAGCAGTGAGGCTAGCGGGAGCGGTACAGATACGCAGTATTTT. This codes for CASSEASGSGTDTQYF.

V gene TRBV7-8 combines with J gene TRBJ2-3, with TRBD1 as a possible D gene (5 bases). Germline V gene data show CDR1 as SGHVS and CDR2 as FQNEAQ. The CDR3 contains 17 residues. V was shortened by 11 bases and J by 2 bases, with 26 bases between the two germline ends. The CDR3 spells CASRIGGRVTSTDTQYF. The CDR3 DNA is TGTGCCTCCCGGATCGGCGGCAGGGTTACCTCCACAGATACGCAGTATTTT.